This is a list of T cell receptor beta chains from one sample in a study of T-cell reconstitution after alpha-beta-depleted transplantation in children. TCRdb reprocessed the PCR reads via MiXCR and lists one record per CDR3 protein. The sample yields fewer than 250,000 distinct CDR3 sequences, around a sixth seen once. The material sequenced was PBMCs, mostly from graft donor cells, taken 360 days after TCRalphabeta/CD19-depleted stem cell transplant. These receptors were obtained from a male patient between 2 and 10 years old who had a stem cell transplant for acute lymphoblastic leukemia, so the T cells may come from the graft donor. The CDR3 runs from the conserved cysteine through the conserved F or W. The D gene is left open where the match is weak. Only part of the rows carry a size: once, few, many, or a class if the clone is expanded.

size	D	V	J	CDR3	DNA
NA	NA	TRBV11-2	TRBJ1-1	CASSSGISTEAFF	TGTGCCAGCAGCTCCGGGATATCCACTGAAGCTTTCTTT
few	NA	TRBV5-5	TRBJ1-1	CASSLEWDTEAFF	TGTGCCAGCAGCTTGGAGTGGGACACTGAAGCTTTCTTT
few	TRBD1	TRBV24-1	TRBJ2-3	CATEGAETDTQYF	TGTGCCACCGAGGGGGCCGAGACAGATACGCAGTATTTT
many	TRBD1	TRBV27	TRBJ2-7	CASSWTGSSYEQYF	TGTGCCAGCAGTTGGACAGGGAGCTCCTACGAGCAGTACTTC
NA	TRBD2	TRBV12-3/TRBV12-4	TRBJ2-7	CASSQGTSGPYEQYF	TGTGCCAGCAGTCAGGGGACTAGCGGCCCCTACGAGCAGTACTTC
few	NA	TRBV18	TRBJ2-1	CASSPVLSSQINEQFF	TGTGCCAGCTCACCTGTTCTAAGTTCCCAGATCAATGAGCAGTTCTTC
NA	TRBD2	TRBV7-2	TRBJ2-1	CASSLRRAGDNYNEQFF	TGTGCCAGCAGCTTAAGAAGAGCGGGGGACAACTACAATGAGCAGTTCTTC
NA	TRBD2	TRBV4-3	TRBJ2-2	CASSQPPGLAGVTGELFF	TGCGCCAGCAGCCAACCGCCGGGACTAGCGGGGGTGACCGGGGAGCTGTTTTTT
NA	NA	TRBV2	TRBJ2-2	CASTSFLGLLNTGELFF	TGTGCCAGCACCTCTTTTTTGGGACTCCTGAACACCGGGGAGCTGTTTTTT
few	NA	TRBV4-1	TRBJ1-2	CASSFTAGQINYGYTF	TGCGCCAGCAGCTTCACCGCGGGCCAGATTAACTATGGCTACACCTTC
NA	NA	TRBV11-2	TRBJ2-6	CASSLEVTPLTPILFGANVLTF	TGTGCCAGCAGCTTAGAAGTCACACCCTTAACCCCCATCCTCTTTGGGGCCAACGTCCTGACTTTC
many	TRBD1	TRBV6-6	TRBJ2-2	CASTETGTGELFF	TGTGCCAGCACCGAGACAGGGACCGGGGAGCTGTTTTTT
NA	NA	TRBV28	TRBJ1-1	CASSLRIQNTEAFF	TGTGCCAGCAGTTTAAGGATCCAGAACACTGAAGCTTTCTTT
NA	NA	TRBV5-6	TRBJ2-3	CASSLAGQTKLTDTQYF	TGTGCCAGCAGCTTGGCTGGACAGACTAAACTCACAGATACGCAGTATTTT
few	NA	TRBV5-1	TRBJ2-5	CASSLGGIETQYF	TGCGCCAGCAGCTTGGGAGGAATTGAGACCCAGTACTTC
NA	NA	TRBV5-1	TRBJ2-3	CASSTGTPSTDTQYF	TGCGCCAGCAGCACCGGGACTCCTAGCACAGATACGCAGTATTTT
many	TRBD2	TRBV20-1	TRBJ2-5	CSAQDPGGGETQYF	TGCAGTGCTCAGGACCCCGGGGGAGGGGAGACCCAGTACTTC
NA	TRBD2	TRBV29-1	TRBJ2-3	CSVAIAGVTDTQYF	TGCAGCGTTGCAATCGCGGGGGTCACAGATACGCAGTATTTT
NA	TRBD1	TRBV9	TRBJ2-2	CASSVEQGVAGELFF	TGTGCCAGCAGCGTAGAACAGGGGGTAGCCGGGGAGCTGTTTTTT
few	TRBD2	TRBV12-3/TRBV12-4	TRBJ2-5	CASGEGMETQYF	TGTGCCAGCGGGGAGGGAATGGAGACCCAGTACTTC
few	TRBD2	TRBV5-1	TRBJ2-2	CASSPGLANTGELFF	TGCGCCAGCAGCCCGGGACTAGCCAACACCGGGGAGCTGTTTTTT
few	NA	TRBV28	TRBJ1-5	CASSLLSQPQHF	TGTGCCAGCAGTTTATTATCTCAGCCCCAGCATTTT
few	TRBD2	TRBV7-2	TRBJ2-5	CASSLASSSGGGRETQYF	TGTGCCAGCAGCTTAGCCTCCTCTAGCGGGGGTGGGCGAGAGACCCAGTACTTC
NA	TRBD1	TRBV7-2	TRBJ2-6	CASSGYRGLAGANVLTF	TGTGCCAGCAGCGGTTACAGGGGGCTGGCAGGGGCCAACGTCCTGACTTTC
NA	NA	TRBV12-3/TRBV12-4	TRBJ1-1	CASSSEPMNTEAFF	TGTGCCAGCAGTTCGGAACCCATGAACACTGAAGCTTTCTTT
NA	NA	TRBV3-1	TRBJ2-1	CASSQEAPNRFRRGNEQFF	TGTGCCAGCAGCCAAGAGGCGCCCAATCGTTTCAGGCGAGGCAATGAGCAGTTCTTC
few	TRBD1	TRBV5-6	TRBJ2-5	CASPTGLETQYF	TGTGCCAGCCCGACAGGGTTGGAGACCCAGTACTTC
NA	NA	TRBV7-9	TRBJ2-7	CASSYEGGSYEQYF	TGTGCCAGCAGCTATGAGGGGGGTTCCTACGAGCAGTACTTC
NA	NA	TRBV10-2	TRBJ2-3	CASSEAGTSTDTQYF	TGCGCCAGCAGTGAGGCAGGGACTAGCACAGATACGCAGTATTTT
NA	NA	TRBV6-5	TRBJ2-2	CASSYGGGVDTGELFF	TGTGCCAGCAGTTATGGAGGCGGGGTGGACACCGGGGAGCTGTTTTTT
many	NA	TRBV10-3	TRBJ1-3	CAISEQGPGNTIYF	TGTGCCATCAGTGAGCAGGGTCCTGGAAACACCATATATTTT
NA	TRBD2	TRBV4-2	TRBJ2-6	CASSLFASWRGGFSGANVLTF	TGTGCCAGCAGCCTCTTTGCCTCGTGGCGGGGGGGGTTCTCTGGGGCCAACGTCCTGACTTTC
NA	TRBD1	TRBV7-2	TRBJ1-4	CASSPRTGLNEKLFF	TGTGCCAGCAGCCCCCGGACAGGGCTTAATGAAAAACTGTTTTTT